The sequence of this TCR beta chain was determined in a study of identical twins' blood T cells. General observations from the study: V gene usage reportedly matched far better within twin pairs than unrelated donors.

This clonotype came up many times. As yet, its antigen is unknown. The CDR3 totals 14 residues. Germline V CDR1 and CDR2: SGDLS, YYNGEE. Trimming took off 4 bases at V and 6 bases at J, with 14 bases between the two ends. TCR cDNA libraries were made from RNA using a previously described, modified protocol. Per the original methods: Per-library CDR3 reads ranged about 2.2 to 3.6 million; clonotypes, ~85,000 to ~550,000. MiXCR, applied by TCRdb to the 5' RACE reads, yields one record per CDR3 protein. None of the V and J calls come from the authors' own analysis; TCRdb made them. The sample yields fewer than 450,000 distinct CDR3 sequences, over 25% seen once.

The chain joins TRBV9 to TRBJ2-1; D is perhaps TRBD2 (6 bases). The sequencing input was PBMCs. This sequence was found in a woman aged 18 to 50 in good health. DNA for the CDR3: TGTGCCAGCAGCCGGGACTCCCAAAGCAATGAGCAGTTCTTC. Residues: CASSRDSQSNEQFF.